These T cell receptor beta chains were read from a single sample in a study of blood T cell repertoires in COVID-19. Libraries were prepared by immunoSEQ multiplex PCR; TCRdb keeps only in-frame clonotypes and omits some of them. The table shows tens of thousands of clones, with around four fifths occurring only once. Sequenced sample: peripheral blood. These TCRs come from an elderly woman with acute or convalescent COVID-19. CDR3s leave out the opening cysteine and the closing phenylalanine or tryptophan. D genes are given only for firm matches.

d_call j_call v_call cdr3_aa
- TRBJ1-3 TRBV12-2 ASRLVQDVVGGRLYSCSGNTIY
TRBD2 TRBJ2-1 TRBV11-2 ASSSLAGEYNEQF
- TRBJ1-3 TRBV10-3 AISEPWAGPGNTIY
- TRBJ2-2 TRBV12-1 ASSFNDRGRFETNTGELF
- TRBJ1-5 TRBV2 ASSEVSVNQPQH
TRBD1 TRBJ2-7 TRBV6-5 ASSYQDRGAYEQY
TRBD1 TRBJ1-2 TRBV6-5 ASSSRDRDPYGYT
TRBD1 TRBJ1-4 TRBV3-1/TRBV3-2 ASSQGTGREKLF
- TRBJ1-1 TRBV18 ASSREGYTEAF
TRBD1 TRBJ1-1 TRBV15 ATSRGGTANTEAF